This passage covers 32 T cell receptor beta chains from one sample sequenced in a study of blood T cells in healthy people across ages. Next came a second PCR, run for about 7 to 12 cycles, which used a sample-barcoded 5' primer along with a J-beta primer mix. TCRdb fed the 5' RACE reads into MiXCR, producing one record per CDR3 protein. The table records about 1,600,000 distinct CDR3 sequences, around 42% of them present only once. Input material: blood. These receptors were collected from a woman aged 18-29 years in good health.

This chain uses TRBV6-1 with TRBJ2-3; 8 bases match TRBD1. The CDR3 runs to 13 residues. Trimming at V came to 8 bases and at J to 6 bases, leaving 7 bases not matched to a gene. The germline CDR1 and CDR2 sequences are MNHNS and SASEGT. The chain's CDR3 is CASLQGGADTQYF. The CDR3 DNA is TGTGCCAGCTTACAGGGGGGCGCGGATACGCAGTATTTT.

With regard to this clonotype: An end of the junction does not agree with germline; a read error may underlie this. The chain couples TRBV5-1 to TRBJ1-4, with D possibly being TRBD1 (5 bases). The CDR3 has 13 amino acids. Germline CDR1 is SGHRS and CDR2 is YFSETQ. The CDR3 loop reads CTSKREGVEKLFF. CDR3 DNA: TGCACCAGCAAAAGGGAAGGGGTTGAAAAACTGTTTTTT.

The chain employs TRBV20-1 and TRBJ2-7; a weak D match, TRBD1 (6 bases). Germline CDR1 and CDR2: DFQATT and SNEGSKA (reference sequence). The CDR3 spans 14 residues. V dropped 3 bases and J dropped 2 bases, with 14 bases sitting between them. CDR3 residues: CSASETGPPYEQYF. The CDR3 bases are TGCAGTGCTAGCGAGACAGGACCTCCCTACGAGCAGTACTTC.

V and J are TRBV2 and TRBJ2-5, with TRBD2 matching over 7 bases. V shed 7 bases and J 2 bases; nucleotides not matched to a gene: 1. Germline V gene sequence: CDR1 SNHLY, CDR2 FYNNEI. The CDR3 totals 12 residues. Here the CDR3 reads CASTSGQETQYF. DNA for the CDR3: TGTGCCAGCACTAGCGGACAAGAGACCCAGTACTTC.

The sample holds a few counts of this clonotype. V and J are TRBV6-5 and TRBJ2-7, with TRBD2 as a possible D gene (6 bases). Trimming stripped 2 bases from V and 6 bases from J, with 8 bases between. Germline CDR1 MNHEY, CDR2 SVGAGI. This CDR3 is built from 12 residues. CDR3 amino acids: CASSYRGTEQYF. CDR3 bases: TGTGCCAGCAGTTACCGGGGGACCGAGCAGTACTTC.

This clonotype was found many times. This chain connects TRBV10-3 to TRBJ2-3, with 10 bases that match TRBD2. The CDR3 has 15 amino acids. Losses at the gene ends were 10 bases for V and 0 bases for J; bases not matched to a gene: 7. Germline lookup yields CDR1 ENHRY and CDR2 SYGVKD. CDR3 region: CATRGLAVSTDTQYF. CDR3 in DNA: TGTGCCACCAGAGGACTAGCGGTTAGCACAGATACGCAGTATTTT.

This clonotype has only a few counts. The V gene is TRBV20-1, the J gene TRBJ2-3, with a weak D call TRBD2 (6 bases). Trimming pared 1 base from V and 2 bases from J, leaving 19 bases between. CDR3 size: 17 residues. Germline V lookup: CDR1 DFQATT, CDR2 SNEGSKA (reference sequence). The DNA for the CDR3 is TGCAGTGCTAGAGGCCGGGGGAAGGTTGAATTCACAGATACGCAGTATTTT. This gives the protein CSARGRGKVEFTDTQYF.

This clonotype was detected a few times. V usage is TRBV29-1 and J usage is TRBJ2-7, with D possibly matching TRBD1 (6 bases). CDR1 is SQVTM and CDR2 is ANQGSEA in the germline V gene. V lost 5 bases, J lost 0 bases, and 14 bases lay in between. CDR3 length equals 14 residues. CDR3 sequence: CSVSDRSHSYEQYF. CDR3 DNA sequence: TGCAGCGTTTCCGACAGGTCCCACTCCTACGAGCAGTACTTC.

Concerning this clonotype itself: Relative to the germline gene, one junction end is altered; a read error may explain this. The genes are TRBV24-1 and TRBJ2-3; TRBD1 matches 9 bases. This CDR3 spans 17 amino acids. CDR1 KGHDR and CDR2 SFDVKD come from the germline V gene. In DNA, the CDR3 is TGTGCCACCGGTGATAGCTCCGGGACAGGGTTTTCCGATACGCAGTATTTT. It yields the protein CATGDSSGTGFSDTQYF.

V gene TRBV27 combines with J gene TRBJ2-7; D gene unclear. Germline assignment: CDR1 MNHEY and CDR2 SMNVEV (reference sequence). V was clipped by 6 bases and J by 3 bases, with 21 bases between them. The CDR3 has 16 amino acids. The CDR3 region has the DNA TGTGCCAGCAGCCCCGAGCTGGGCAGGAGTCTCTACGAGCAGTACTTC. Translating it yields CASSPELGRSLYEQYF.

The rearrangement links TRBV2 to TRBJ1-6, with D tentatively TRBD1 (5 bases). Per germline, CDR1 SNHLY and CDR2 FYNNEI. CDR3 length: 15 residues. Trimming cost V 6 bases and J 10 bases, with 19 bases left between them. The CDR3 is CASSGPQGWDSPLHF. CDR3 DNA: TGTGCCAGCAGCGGACCACAAGGTTGGGACTCACCCCTCCACTTT. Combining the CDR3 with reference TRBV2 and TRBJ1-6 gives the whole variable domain EPEVTQTPSHQVTQMGQEVILRCVPISNHLYFYWYRQILGQKVEFLVSFYNNEISEKSEIFDDQFSVERPDGSNFTLKIRSTKLEDSAMYFCASSGPQGWDSPLHFGNGTRLTVT.

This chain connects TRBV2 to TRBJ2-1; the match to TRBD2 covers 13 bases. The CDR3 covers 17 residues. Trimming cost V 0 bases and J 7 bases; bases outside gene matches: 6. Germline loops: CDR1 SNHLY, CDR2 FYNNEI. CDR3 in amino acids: CASSEARGLAGSNEQFF. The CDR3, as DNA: TGTGCCAGCAGTGAAGCGCGGGGACTAGCGGGAAGTAATGAGCAGTTCTTC.

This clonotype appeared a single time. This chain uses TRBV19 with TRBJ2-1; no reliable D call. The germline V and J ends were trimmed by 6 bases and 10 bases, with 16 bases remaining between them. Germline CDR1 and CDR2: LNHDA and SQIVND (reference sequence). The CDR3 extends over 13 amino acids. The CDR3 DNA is TGTGCCAGTAGGGAATCAGTTTTACGAGAGCAGTTCTTC. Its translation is CASRESVLREQFF.

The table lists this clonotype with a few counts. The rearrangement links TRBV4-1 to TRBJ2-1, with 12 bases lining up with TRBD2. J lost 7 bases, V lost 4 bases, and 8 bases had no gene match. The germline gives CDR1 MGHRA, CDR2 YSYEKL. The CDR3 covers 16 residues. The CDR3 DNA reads TGCGCCAGCAGCCGAGAACTAGCGGGGGGTAGAAATGAGCAGTTCTTC. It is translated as CASSRELAGGRNEQFF.

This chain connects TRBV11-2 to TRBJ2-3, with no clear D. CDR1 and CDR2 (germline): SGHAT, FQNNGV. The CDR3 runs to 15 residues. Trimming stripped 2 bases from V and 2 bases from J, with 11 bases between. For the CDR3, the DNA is TGTGCCAGCAGCTTATCTTCCCTAGACACAGATACGCAGTATTTT. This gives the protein CASSLSSLDTDTQYF.

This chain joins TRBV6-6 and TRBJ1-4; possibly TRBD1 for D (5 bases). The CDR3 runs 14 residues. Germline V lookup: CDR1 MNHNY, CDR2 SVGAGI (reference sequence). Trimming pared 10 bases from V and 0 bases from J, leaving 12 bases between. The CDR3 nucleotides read TGTGCCACCGGGACGTCTGCAACTAATGAAAAACTGTTTTTT. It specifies CATGTSATNEKLFF.

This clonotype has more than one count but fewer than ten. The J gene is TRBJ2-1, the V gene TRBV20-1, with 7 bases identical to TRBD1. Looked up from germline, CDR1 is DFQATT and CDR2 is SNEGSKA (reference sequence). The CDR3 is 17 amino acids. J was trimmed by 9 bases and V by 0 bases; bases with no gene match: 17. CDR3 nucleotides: TGCAGTGCTAGAGACCCAAGAAAGGGACAGAAGGTGGGTGAGCAGTTCTTC. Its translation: CSARDPRKGQKVGEQFF.

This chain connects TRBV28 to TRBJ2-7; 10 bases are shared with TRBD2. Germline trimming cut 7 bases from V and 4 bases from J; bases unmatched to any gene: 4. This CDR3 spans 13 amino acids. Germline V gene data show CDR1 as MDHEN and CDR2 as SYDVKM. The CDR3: CASTGSGGYEQYF. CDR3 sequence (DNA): TGTGCCAGCACGGGTAGCGGGGGGTACGAGCAGTACTTC.

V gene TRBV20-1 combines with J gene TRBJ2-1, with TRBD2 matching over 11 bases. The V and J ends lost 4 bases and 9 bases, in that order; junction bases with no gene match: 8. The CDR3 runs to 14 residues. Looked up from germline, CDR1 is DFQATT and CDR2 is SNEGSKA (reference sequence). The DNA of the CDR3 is TGCAGTGCTACCTTGACTAGCGGGAAGACTGAGCAGTTCTTC. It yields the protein CSATLTSGKTEQFF.

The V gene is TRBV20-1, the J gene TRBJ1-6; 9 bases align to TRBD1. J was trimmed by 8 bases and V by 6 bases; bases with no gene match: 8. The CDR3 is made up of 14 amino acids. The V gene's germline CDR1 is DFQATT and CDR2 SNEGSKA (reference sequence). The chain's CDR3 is CSAPTGGSDSPLHF. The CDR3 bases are TGCAGTGCGCCAACAGGGGGCAGTGATTCACCCCTCCACTTT.

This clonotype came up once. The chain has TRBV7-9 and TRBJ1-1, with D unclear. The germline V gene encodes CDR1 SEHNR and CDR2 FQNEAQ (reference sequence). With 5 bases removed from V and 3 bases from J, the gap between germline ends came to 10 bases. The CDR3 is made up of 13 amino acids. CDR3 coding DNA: TGTGCCAGCAGCCGGACTATGGACACTGAAGCTTTCTTT. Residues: CASSRTMDTEAFF.

This CDR3 reads CASSLLAGATYKGNEQFF. CDR3 DNA sequence: TGTGCCAGCAGTTTATTGGCGGGTGCTACGTACAAAGGGAATGAGCAGTTCTTC. The rearrangement uses TRBV28 and TRBJ2-1; possibly TRBD2 for D (5 bases). Deletions cut 1 base from V and 7 bases from J, with 23 bases between. CDR1 and CDR2 from the germline V gene are MDHEN and SYDVKM. The CDR3 is 18 residues long.

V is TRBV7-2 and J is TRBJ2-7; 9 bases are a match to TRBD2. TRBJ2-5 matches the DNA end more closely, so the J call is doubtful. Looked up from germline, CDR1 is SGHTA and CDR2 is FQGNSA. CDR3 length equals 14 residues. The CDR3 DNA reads TGTGCCAGCAGCTACCAGCGGGGGGCGGAGACCCAGTACTTC. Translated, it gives CASSYQRGAETQYF.

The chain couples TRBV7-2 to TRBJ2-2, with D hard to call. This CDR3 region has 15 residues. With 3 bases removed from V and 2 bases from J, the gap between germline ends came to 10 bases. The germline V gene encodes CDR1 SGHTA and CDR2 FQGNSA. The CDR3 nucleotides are TGTGCCAGCAGCTTCCGGGCTCTAAACACCGGGGAGCTGTTTTTT. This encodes CASSFRALNTGELFF.

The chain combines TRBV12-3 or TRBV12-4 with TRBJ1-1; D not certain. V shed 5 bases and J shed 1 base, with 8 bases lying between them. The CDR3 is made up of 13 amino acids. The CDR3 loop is CASSVSGNTEAFF. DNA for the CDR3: TGTGCCAGCAGTGTCTCGGGGAACACTGAAGCTTTCTTT.

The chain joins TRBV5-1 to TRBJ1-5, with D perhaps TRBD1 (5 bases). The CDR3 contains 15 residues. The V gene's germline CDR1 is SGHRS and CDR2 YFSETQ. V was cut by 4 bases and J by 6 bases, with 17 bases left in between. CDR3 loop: CASSKDGGRSQPQHF. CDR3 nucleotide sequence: TGCGCCAGCAGCAAGGATGGGGGTCGATCTCAGCCCCAGCATTTT.

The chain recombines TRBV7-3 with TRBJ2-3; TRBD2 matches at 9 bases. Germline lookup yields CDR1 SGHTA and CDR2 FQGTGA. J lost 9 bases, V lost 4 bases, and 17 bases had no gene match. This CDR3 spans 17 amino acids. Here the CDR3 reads CASSSLPSGEIFGTQYF. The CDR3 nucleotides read TGTGCCAGCAGCTCCCTCCCTAGCGGGGAAATTTTTGGCACGCAGTATTTT.

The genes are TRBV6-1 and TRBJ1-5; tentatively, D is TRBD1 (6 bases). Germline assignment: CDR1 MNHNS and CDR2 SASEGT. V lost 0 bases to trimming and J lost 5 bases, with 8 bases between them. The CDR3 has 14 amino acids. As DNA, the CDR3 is TGTGCCAGCAGTGAAGCGGGGGCCCATCAGCCCCAGCATTTT. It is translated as CASSEAGAHQPQHF.

DNA of the CDR3: TGTGCCAGCAGCCCTACGTCCCAAGAGACCCAGTACTTC. Protein sequence: CASSPTSQETQYF. This sequence joins TRBV6-5 and TRBJ2-5; D unclear. The CDR3 has 13 residues. The ends were cut back, 6 bases at V and 1 base at J, with 9 bases in the middle. Germline CDR1 is MNHEY and CDR2 is SVGAGI.

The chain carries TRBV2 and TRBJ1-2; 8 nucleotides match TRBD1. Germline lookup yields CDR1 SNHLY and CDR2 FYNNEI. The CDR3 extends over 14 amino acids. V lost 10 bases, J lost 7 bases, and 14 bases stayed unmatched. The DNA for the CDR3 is TGTGCCACCCCGGGACAGGCAACCCCCTCTGGCTACACCTTC. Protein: CATPGQATPSGYTF.

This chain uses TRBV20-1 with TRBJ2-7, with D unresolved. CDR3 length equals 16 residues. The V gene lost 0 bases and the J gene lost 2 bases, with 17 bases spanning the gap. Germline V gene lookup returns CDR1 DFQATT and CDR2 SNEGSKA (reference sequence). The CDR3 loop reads CSARDWSHTVTYEQYF. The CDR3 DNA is TGCAGTGCTAGAGATTGGTCCCATACGGTTACCTACGAGCAGTACTTC.

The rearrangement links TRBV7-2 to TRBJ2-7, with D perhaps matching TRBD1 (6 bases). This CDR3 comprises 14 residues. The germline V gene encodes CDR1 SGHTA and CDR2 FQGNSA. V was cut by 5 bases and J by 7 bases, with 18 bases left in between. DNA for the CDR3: TGTGCCAGCAGCCCCTATGGACAGCACAATGAGCAGTACTTC. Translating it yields CASSPYGQHNEQYF.